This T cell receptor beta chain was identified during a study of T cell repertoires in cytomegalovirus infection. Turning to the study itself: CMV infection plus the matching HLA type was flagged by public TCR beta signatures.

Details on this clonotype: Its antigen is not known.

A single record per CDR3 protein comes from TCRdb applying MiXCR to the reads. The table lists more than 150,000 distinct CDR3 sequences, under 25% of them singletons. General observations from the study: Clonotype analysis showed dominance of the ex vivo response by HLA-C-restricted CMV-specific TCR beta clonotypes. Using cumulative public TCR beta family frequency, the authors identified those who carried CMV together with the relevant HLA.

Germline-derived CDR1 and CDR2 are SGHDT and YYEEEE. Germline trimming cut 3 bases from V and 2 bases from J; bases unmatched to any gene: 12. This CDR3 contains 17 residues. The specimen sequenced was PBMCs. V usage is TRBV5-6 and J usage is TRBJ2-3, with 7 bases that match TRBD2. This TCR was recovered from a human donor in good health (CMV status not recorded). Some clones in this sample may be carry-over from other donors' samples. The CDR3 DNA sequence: TGTGCCAGCAGCTCCCCTCCCCGGGACTACCACACAGATACGCAGTATTTT. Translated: CASSSPPRDYHTDTQYF.